The 20 T cell receptor beta chains listed next were all sequenced from one sample in a study of T-cell reconstitution after alpha-beta-depleted transplantation in children. During its preparation, the TCRbeta library received unique molecular identifiers. TCRdb redid the calling of the PCR reads with MiXCR, one entry per CDR3 protein. The data hold over 550,000 distinct CDR3 sequences, with roughly a tenth observed a single time. This specimen consisted of PBMCs from the stem cell graft donor, obtained from the stem cell graft. These receptors were obtained from a human donor who donated a stem cell graft to a child with acute myeloid leukemia.

This clonotype was detected a few times. The V call is TRBV5-1, the J call TRBJ2-7, with 9 bases matching TRBD1. This CDR3 contains 16 residues. V shed 6 bases, J shed 2 bases, and the junction held 12 bases outside the gene matches. Germline CDR1 SGHRS, CDR2 YFSETQ. The CDR3 DNA is TGCGCCAGCATCCAAAACCCGGGACAGGGCACCTACGAGCAGTACTTC. Encoded protein: CASIQNPGQGTYEQYF.

This clonotype came up many times. The chain is built from TRBV3-1 and TRBJ2-1, with a possible D match to TRBD1 (6 bases). V was cut by 0 bases and J by 5 bases, with 14 bases left in between. CDR1 and CDR2 from the germline V gene are LGHDT and YNNKEL (reference sequence). This CDR3 is built from 16 residues. The CDR3 sequence is CASSQEPMGHHNEQFF. The DNA for the CDR3 is TGTGCCAGCAGCCAAGAACCTATGGGACATCACAATGAGCAGTTCTTC.

This clonotype was detected ten times or more. The genes are TRBV28 and TRBJ2-7; the D is unclear. V shed 2 bases and J shed 2 bases, with 7 bases lying between them. The CDR3 sequence is 13 residues long. In germline, CDR1 is MDHEN, CDR2 SYDVKM. CDR3 bases: TGTGCCAGCAGTTTAAATGGCCCCTACGAGCAGTACTTC. Translating gives CASSLNGPYEQYF.

Many counts were recorded for this clonotype. V is TRBV9 and J is TRBJ2-5; TRBD1 agrees at 9 bases. Trimming at V came to 3 bases and at J to 5 bases, leaving 11 bases not matched to a gene. Germline V gives CDR1 SGDLS, CDR2 YYNGEE. This CDR3 is built from 16 residues. The CDR3 sequence: CASSAPPGQGWETQYF. DNA of the CDR3: TGTGCCAGCAGCGCCCCTCCGGGACAGGGATGGGAGACCCAGTACTTC.

This clonotype was found a few times. The gene calls are TRBV21-1 and TRBJ2-3; no check of the table's D call, TRBD2, against the DNA was made. TRBV21-1 is classified as a pseudogene. The CDR3 is 15 residues long. CDR3 loop: CASSPQRGCTDTQYF. The DNA of the CDR3 is TGTGCCAGCAGCCCCCAGAGGGGCTGCACAGATACGCAGTATTTT.

The rearrangement joins TRBV7-6 to TRBJ2-5, with D unresolved. Germline CDR1 SGHVS, CDR2 FNYEAQ. The CDR3 runs to 14 residues. V was clipped by 2 bases and J by 1 base, with 8 bases between them. CDR3 nucleotides: TGTGCCAGCAGCTTACGGGCAGTCCAAGAGACCCAGTACTTC. Encoded protein: CASSLRAVQETQYF.

J is TRBJ2-1 and V is TRBV18; possible D gene TRBD2, 5 bases. This CDR3 comprises 17 residues. Germline values: CDR1 KGHSH, CDR2 LQKENI. Trimming left V 0 bases short and J 0 bases short, with 12 bases between. The CDR3 sequence is CASSPPSLGSSYNEQFF. Here the CDR3 DNA reads TGTGCCAGCTCACCACCCTCACTAGGAAGCTCCTACAATGAGCAGTTCTTC.

The J gene is TRBJ1-2, the V gene TRBV29-1, with D possibly being TRBD1 (6 bases). The CDR3 runs 17 residues. The germline V gene encodes CDR1 SQVTM and CDR2 ANQGSEA. V gave up 0 bases and J gave up 2 bases, with 19 bases separating them. The CDR3 nucleotides are TGCAGCGTTGAAGAGCGGGCACAGGGTTGGGCGAACTATGGCTACACCTTC. Amino acid sequence: CSVEERAQGWANYGYTF.

This chain connects TRBV5-1 to TRBJ2-1, with TRBD2 identical over 10 bases. The CDR3 is 16 residues long. Looked up from germline, CDR1 is SGHRS and CDR2 is YFSETQ. V lost 4 bases to trimming and J lost 9 bases; unmatched junction nucleotides: 13. The CDR3 region has the DNA TGCGCCAGCAGCCTGGACCCCAGCGGGAGGGGAGGTGAGCAGTTCTTC. This gives the protein CASSLDPSGRGGEQFF. Looking up the rest from reference TRBV5-1 and TRBJ2-1 gives the full variable domain: KAGVTQTPRYLIKTRGQQVTLSCSPISGHRSVSWYQQTPGQGLQFLFEYFSETQRNKGNFPGRFSGRQFSNSRSEMNVSTLELGDSALYLCASSLDPSGRGGEQFFGPGTRLTVL.

This chain uses TRBV6-2 or TRBV6-3 with TRBJ2-2; D remains ambiguous. The CDR3 is 13 residues long. Looked up from germline, CDR1 is MNHEY and CDR2 is SVGEGT. V was clipped by 1 base and J by 6 bases, with 6 bases between them. CDR3 region: CASSYYVAGELFF. CDR3 nucleotide sequence: TGTGCCAGCAGTTACTATGTCGCCGGGGAGCTGTTTTTT.

The rearrangement links TRBV25-1 to TRBJ2-1; 8 nucleotides align to TRBD2. The CDR3 covers 18 residues. J gave up 4 bases and V 7 bases, and 18 bases lay outside the gene matches. CDR1 is MGHDK and CDR2 is SYGVNS in the germline V gene. The CDR3 DNA reads TGTGCCAGCATCGGAAAGGGCCAGCGGGAGTATCGGTACAATGAGCAGTTCTTC. It specifies CASIGKGQREYRYNEQFF.

This clonotype has ten or more counts. The gene calls are TRBV20-1 and TRBJ2-7, with a weak D call TRBD2 (5 bases). Trimming left V 7 bases short and J 5 bases short, with 21 bases between. Germline V gene sequence: CDR1 DFQATT, CDR2 SNEGSKA (reference sequence). This CDR3 spans 14 amino acids. CDR3 sequence (DNA): TGCAGTGTAGAGAGGAATCCCGGGGATAACGAGCAGTACTTC. Translating gives CSVERNPGDNEQYF.

The chain carries TRBV2 and TRBJ1-2, with a weak D call TRBD1 (5 bases). Germline CDR1 reads SNHLY; CDR2 reads FYNNEI. Trimming shortened V by 2 bases and J by 3 bases, and 16 bases separated the two germline ends. The CDR3 extends over 16 amino acids. The CDR3 DNA reads TGTGCCAGCAGTGAATTCCGGCAGGGAAGGGACTATGGCTACACCTTC. Amino acids: CASSEFRQGRDYGYTF.

The sample holds a few counts of this clonotype. The chain joins TRBV30 to TRBJ1-2, with no clear D. The germline V gene has CDR1 GTSNPN and CDR2 SVGIG (reference sequence). The V end was cut by 4 bases, the J end by 2 bases, with 11 bases between. The CDR3 spans 13 residues. The CDR3 region is CAWTRSMNYGYTF. CDR3 coding DNA: TGTGCCTGGACTCGGTCTATGAACTATGGCTACACCTTC.

In this sample, this clonotype turned up a few times. V is TRBV29-1 and J is TRBJ1-1; D not resolved. The germline V and J ends were trimmed by 4 bases and 7 bases, with 4 bases remaining between them. The CDR3 contains 9 residues. The germline V gene has CDR1 SQVTM and CDR2 ANQGSEA. The CDR3 region has the DNA TGCAGCGTTGCAGGTGAAGCTTTCTTT. Translating it yields CSVAGEAFF. Full variable domain (remainder filled in from reference TRBV29-1 and TRBJ1-1): SAVISQKPSRDICQRGTSLTIQCQVDSQVTMMFWYRQQPGQSLTLIATANQGSEATYESGFVIDKFPISRPNLTFSTLTVSNMSPEDSSIYLCSVAGEAFFGQGTRLTVV.

There are a few counts of this clonotype. The chain recombines TRBV19 with TRBJ2-1, with 12 positions matching TRBD2. The germline CDR1 and CDR2 sequences are LNHDA and SQIVND (reference sequence). Unmatched junction bases numbered 8, after V lost 5 bases and J lost 9 bases. The CDR3 spans 15 residues. CDR3 DNA sequence: TGTGCCAGTAGTGGGCTAGCGGGAGGGTTAGGTGAGCAGTTCTTC. Translated, it gives CASSGLAGGLGEQFF. The full variable domain, with the rest looked up from reference TRBV19 and TRBJ2-1, is DGGITQSPKYLFRKEGQNVTLSCEQNLNHDAMYWYRQDPGQGLRLIYYSQIVNDFQKGDIAEGYSVSREKKESFPLTVTSAQKNPTAFYLCASSGLAGGLGEQFFGPGTRLTVL.

This clonotype was detected only a few times. The chain is built from TRBV4-3 and TRBJ2-1; TRBD2 matches at 7 bases. Trimming cost V 5 bases and J 3 bases; bases outside gene matches: 7. This CDR3 contains 15 residues. Germline CDR1 is LGHNA and CDR2 is YSLEER. In DNA form, the CDR3 reads TGCGCCAGCAGCTCCGGGACTAATAACTACAATGAGCAGTTCTTC. It is translated as CASSSGTNNYNEQFF.

This clonotype has a count of ten or more. The V and J genes are TRBV5-1 and TRBJ2-7, with TRBD1 as a possible D gene (6 bases). Deletions cut 3 bases from V and 6 bases from J, with 13 bases between. The CDR3 is made up of 13 amino acids. The V gene's germline CDR1 is SGHRS and CDR2 YFSETQ. The CDR3 loop reads CASSWNRVAEQYF. The CDR3 DNA is TGCGCCAGCAGCTGGAACAGGGTCGCCGAGCAGTACTTC.

This sequence joins TRBV19 and TRBJ2-3; no clear D. The ends were cut back, 3 bases at V and 1 base at J, with 11 bases in the middle. This CDR3 spans 15 amino acids. Per the germline V gene, CDR1 is LNHDA and CDR2 is SQIVND (reference sequence). The CDR3 reads CASSMFDTGTDTQYF. The CDR3 DNA is TGTGCCAGTAGTATGTTCGACACCGGCACAGATACGCAGTATTTT.

The J gene is TRBJ2-3, the V gene TRBV20-1, with 14 bases identical to TRBD2. V shed 7 bases, J shed 8 bases, and the junction held 8 bases outside the gene matches. Germline V gene lookup returns CDR1 DFQATT and CDR2 SNEGSKA (reference sequence). The CDR3 extends over 14 amino acids. The CDR3 sequence: CSGLGLAGGLTQYF. The CDR3 DNA follows: TGCAGTGGCCTAGGACTAGCGGGAGGTCTTACGCAGTATTTT.